What follows are 29 T cell receptor beta chains derived from one specimen sequenced in a study of radiation and T cells in renal cell carcinoma. Profiling relied on immunoSEQ multiplex PCR, and the TCRdb table lists in-frame clones only, not all of them. The data contain about 20,000 clones, more than 75% of them seen just once; the ten biggest clones take up approximately 40%. Time point meaning: baseline pretreatment blood. Treatment noted: 15 Gy SBRT to primary tumor, nephrectomy 4 weeks later. Sequencing used blood, obtained from a patient whose treatment included radiotherapy and nephrectomy. Receptors were obtained from a man aged 55 to 70 with renal cell carcinoma.

The V and J genes are TRBV9 and TRBJ1-6; D may be TRBD1 (5 bases). The CDR3 is made up of 15 amino acids. Germline CDR1 and CDR2: SGDLS and YYNGEE. V shed 3 bases and J shed 7 bases, with 14 bases lying between them. The CDR3 region has the DNA TGTGCCAGCAGCGAGAGGGGAAACTCGAATTCACCCCTCCACTTT. Its translation is CASSERGNSNSPLHF.

Details on this clone: A read error may account for a junction end that differs from germline. V and J are TRBV4-3 and TRBJ2-7, with TRBD2 matching 9 bases. This CDR3 region has 16 residues. From germline, CDR1 is LGHNA and CDR2 YSLEER. The CDR3 spells CASSEERTSVTYEQYF. The CDR3 DNA follows: TGCGCCAGCAGCGAAGAAAGGACTAGCGTAACCTACGAGCAGTACTTC.

The V call is TRBV11-2, the J call TRBJ2-2; no firm D call. The CDR3 is 16 residues long. V dropped 1 base and J dropped 1 base, with 10 bases sitting between them. Per the germline V gene, CDR1 is SGHAT and CDR2 is FQNNGV. The CDR3 sequence: CASSLASAKNTGELFF. Here the CDR3 DNA reads TGTGCCAGCAGCTTAGCTAGTGCAAAGAACACCGGGGAGCTGTTTTTT.

This sequence joins TRBV5-5 and TRBJ1-2; TRBD1 is a possible D gene (6 bases). From germline, CDR1 is SGHKS and CDR2 YYEKEE (reference sequence). The CDR3 length is 16 residues. V was pared by 2 bases and J by 4 bases, with 18 bases between. CDR3 protein: CASSFQIGGSSYGYTF. CDR3 sequence (DNA): TGTGCCAGCAGCTTCCAAATAGGGGGTAGTAGCTATGGCTACACCTTC.

The chain couples TRBV5-6 to TRBJ1-1; TRBD1 matches at 7 bases. Germline V lookup: CDR1 SGHDT, CDR2 YYEEEE. This CDR3 is 14 amino acids long. V dropped 4 bases and J dropped 11; count of bases not matched to a gene: 14. In nucleotides, the CDR3 is TGTGCCAGCAGCCCGACAGGGCCAAATACTAGGGCTTTCTTT. Residues: CASSPTGPNTRAFF.

This sequence joins TRBV7-9 and TRBJ1-6; D gene unclear. This CDR3 is 14 amino acids long. CDR1 and CDR2 from the germline V gene are SEHNR and FQNEAQ (reference sequence). V was shortened by 1 base and J by 5 bases, with 6 bases between the two germline ends. This CDR3 reads CASSLGQNNSPLHF. The CDR3 bases are TGTGCCAGCAGCTTAGGCCAGAATAATTCACCCCTCCACTTT.

This chain connects TRBV2 to TRBJ2-1, with a weak D call TRBD2 (6 bases). Germline CDR1 and CDR2: SNHLY and FYNNEI. Trimming left V 0 bases short and J 0 bases short, with 12 bases between. CDR3 size: 17 residues. CDR3 protein: CASSEATLGSSYNEQFF. Here the CDR3 DNA reads TGTGCCAGCAGTGAAGCCACCCTCGGGAGCTCCTACAATGAGCAGTTCTTC. Drawing the rest from reference TRBV2 and TRBJ2-1, the complete variable domain is EPEVTQTPSHQVTQMGQEVILRCVPISNHLYFYWYRQILGQKVEFLVSFYNNEISEKSEIFDDQFSVERPDGSNFTLKIRSTKLEDSAMYFCASSEATLGSSYNEQFFGPGTRLTVL.

The CDR3 sequence: CASSKRDTGKNTEAFF. CDR3 DNA: TGTGCCAGCAGTAAACGGGACACCGGGAAGAACACTGAAGCTTTCTTT. The chain links TRBV27 to TRBJ1-1, with D maybe TRBD1 (6 bases). The CDR3 sequence is 16 residues long. Germline V gene sequence: CDR1 MNHEY, CDR2 SMNVEV (reference sequence). Trimming took off 5 bases at V and 1 base at J, with 17 bases between the two ends.

This clone has only a few counts. In nucleotides, the CDR3 is TGTGCCAGCAGTAGTTGGACTAGGAGTTACGAGCAGTACTTC. It yields the protein CASSSWTRSYEQYF. The gene calls are TRBV2 and TRBJ2-7; 7 nucleotides match TRBD2. CDR1 is SNHLY and CDR2 is FYNNEI in the germline V gene. With V trimmed by 5 bases and J by 4 bases, 8 bases remained unmatched. The CDR3 loop spans 14 amino acids.

The V and J genes are TRBV7-8 and TRBJ1-1; D may be TRBD1 (5 bases). Germline V lookup: CDR1 SGHVS, CDR2 FQNEAQ. V gave up 2 bases and J gave up 6 bases, with 10 bases separating them. The CDR3 runs to 13 residues. In nucleotides, the CDR3 is TGTGCCAGCAGCTTATATGAGGGGTCTGAAGCTTTCTTT. This codes for CASSLYEGSEAFF.

The rearrangement joins TRBV19 to TRBJ1-3; D unclear. The CDR3 has 14 residues. CDR1 and CDR2 (germline): LNHDA, SQIVND (reference sequence). Trimming pared 6 bases from V and 4 bases from J, leaving 13 bases between. CDR3 loop: CASSTPSRGNTIYF. Here the CDR3 DNA reads TGTGCCAGTAGCACTCCCTCGCGAGGAAACACCATATATTTT.

The gene calls are TRBV10-2 and TRBJ2-2; D remains ambiguous. V lost 4 bases and J 2 bases, leaving 8 bases between the germline ends. Germline lookup yields CDR1 WSHSY and CDR2 SAAADI. CDR3 length: 14 amino acids. The CDR3: CASSVAGNTGELFF. DNA of the CDR3: TGCGCCAGCAGTGTGGCAGGCAACACCGGGGAGCTGTTTTTT.

The chain couples TRBV5-6 to TRBJ1-1, with D uncertain. The V end lost 2 bases, the J end lost 5 bases, and 7 bases lay between the germline ends. The CDR3 is 12 residues long. Germline V lookup: CDR1 SGHDT, CDR2 YYEEEE. The CDR3 spells CASSFTGTEAFF. The CDR3 bases are TGTGCCAGCAGCTTCACTGGAACTGAAGCTTTCTTT. The variable domain in full, with the rest retrieved from reference TRBV5-6 and TRBJ1-1, is DAGVTQSPTHLIKTRGQQVTLRCSPKSGHDTVSWYQQALGQGPQFIFQYYEEEERQRGNFPDRFSGHQFPNYSSELNVNALLLGDSALYLCASSFTGTEAFFGQGTRLTVV.

The V gene is TRBV7-9, the J gene TRBJ2-7; the D is unclear. Trimming took off 1 base at V and 12 bases at J, with 16 bases between the two ends. Germline V gene sequence: CDR1 SEHNR, CDR2 FQNEAQ (reference sequence). This CDR3 has 13 residues. CDR3 in DNA: TGTGCCAGCAGCTTAGATCGGTCAGACCCTCGGTACTTC. Amino acids: CASSLDRSDPRYF.

The chain is built from TRBV6-1 and TRBJ1-5; D might be TRBD1 (5 bases). The CDR3 spans 15 residues. V dropped 6 bases and J dropped 3 bases, with 15 bases sitting between them. Germline values: CDR1 MNHNS, CDR2 SASEGT. The CDR3 nucleotides read TGTGCCAGCAGCCTTAGGGGCGGAGACAATCAGCCCCAGCATTTT. This translates into CASSLRGGDNQPQHF.

V is TRBV19 and J is TRBJ1-1; D call uncertain. Between the trimmed V and J ends, which lost 2 bases and 0 bases, there was a span of 4 bases. CDR3 length: 13 amino acids. Germline V gene sequence: CDR1 LNHDA, CDR2 SQIVND (reference sequence). CDR3 protein: CASSINLNTEAFF. CDR3 DNA: TGTGCCAGTAGTATAAACCTGAACACTGAAGCTTTCTTT.

J is TRBJ2-3 and V is TRBV6-4; D might be TRBD2 (5 bases). This CDR3 is 13 amino acids long. The ends were cut back, 6 bases at V and 3 bases at J, with 10 bases in the middle. Germline CDR1 MRHNA, CDR2 SNTAGT. This CDR3 reads CASSSTRTDTQYF. CDR3 DNA: TGTGCCAGCAGCTCTACTAGGACAGATACGCAGTATTTT.

V is TRBV7-2 and J is TRBJ2-7; 14 positions agree with TRBD2. The CDR3 is made up of 14 amino acids. CDR1 and CDR2 from the germline V gene are SGHTA and FQGNSA. V lost 5 bases, J lost 4 bases, and 1 base stayed unmatched. The CDR3: CASSRTSGRYEQYF. For the CDR3, the DNA is TGTGCCAGCAGCCGGACTAGCGGGAGGTACGAGCAGTACTTC. The complete variable domain, with remaining parts taken from reference TRBV7-2 and TRBJ2-7, reads GAGVSQSPSNKVTEKGKDVELRCDPISGHTALYWYRQSLGQGLEFLIYFQGNSAPDKSGLPSDRFSAERTGGSVSTLTIQRTQQEDSAVYLCASSRTSGRYEQYFGPGTRLTVT.

The count of this clone is one. The J gene is TRBJ1-1, the V gene TRBV19; D is possibly TRBD1 (5 bases). The CDR3 contains 13 residues. V was cut by 4 bases and J by 4 bases, with 10 bases left in between. Germline V gives CDR1 LNHDA, CDR2 SQIVND (reference sequence). This chain's CDR3 is CASSKYQGTEAFF. DNA for the CDR3: TGTGCCAGTAGTAAATACCAGGGCACTGAAGCTTTCTTT.

The V and J genes are TRBV9 and TRBJ2-3; a possible D gene is TRBD2 (6 bases). Trimming pared 4 bases from V and 4 bases from J, leaving 19 bases between. The CDR3 has 16 amino acids. CDR1 is SGDLS, CDR2 YYNGEE, per germline. The CDR3 sequence: CASSISFGGSSDTQYF. CDR3 coding DNA: TGTGCCAGCAGCATATCATTTGGGGGGAGCTCAGATACGCAGTATTTT.

The chain combines TRBV2 with TRBJ2-7, with 8 bases fitting TRBD2. Per germline, CDR1 SNHLY and CDR2 FYNNEI. This CDR3 has 14 residues. The V and J ends lost 6 bases and 2 bases, in that order; junction bases with no gene match: 6. For the CDR3, the DNA is TGTGCCAGCAGGACTAGCGACTACGCCTACGAGCAGTACTTC. Protein product: CASRTSDYAYEQYF. The full variable domain, in which reference TRBV2 and TRBJ2-7 provide the parts outside the CDR3, is EPEVTQTPSHQVTQMGQEVILRCVPISNHLYFYWYRQILGQKVEFLVSFYNNEISEKSEIFDDQFSVERPDGSNFTLKIRSTKLEDSAMYFCASRTSDYAYEQYFGPGTRLTVT.

The chain couples TRBV7-6 to TRBJ2-4; 10 nucleotides agree with TRBD2. V gave up 3 bases and J gave up 3 bases; unmatched junction bases: 8. Germline V CDR1 and CDR2: SGHVS, FNYEAQ. CDR3 length: 17 amino acids. The CDR3 loop reads CASSLWSSGSNKNIQYF. In DNA form, the CDR3 reads TGTGCCAGCAGCTTGTGGTCTAGCGGGAGTAACAAAAACATTCAGTACTTC.

The CDR3 protein is CASSWGRTHYEQYF. CDR3 in DNA: TGTGCCAGCAGCTGGGGGCGAACCCACTACGAGCAGTACTTC. The chain recombines TRBV5-4 with TRBJ2-7, with a weak D call TRBD1 (6 bases). CDR1 is SGHNT and CDR2 is YYREEE in the germline V gene (reference sequence). The CDR3 has 14 residues. V lost 3 bases and J lost 3, with 13 bases in between. The full variable domain, rest sourced from reference TRBV5-4 and TRBJ2-7, is ETGVTQSPTHLIKTRGQQVTLRCSSQSGHNTVSWYQQALGQGPQFIFQYYREEENGRGNFPPRFSGLQFPNYSSELNVNALELDDSALYLCASSWGRTHYEQYFGPGTRLTVT.

The chain is built from TRBV6-6 and TRBJ1-5, with D unclear. Germline-derived CDR1 and CDR2 are MNHNY and SVGAGI (reference sequence). Trimming shortened V by 6 bases and J by 4 bases, and 7 bases separated the two germline ends. This CDR3 is built from 12 residues. The chain's CDR3 is CASRGGNQPQHF. CDR3 DNA sequence: TGTGCCAGCAGGGGTGGGAATCAGCCCCAGCATTTT.

This chain links TRBV15 with TRBJ2-7, with 7 nucleotides matching TRBD2. Trimming cost V 4 bases and J 6 bases; bases outside gene matches: 0. From germline, CDR1 is LNHNV and CDR2 YYDKDF (reference sequence). The CDR3 totals 11 residues. DNA for the CDR3: TGTGCCACCAGCACGGGGGGCGAGCAGTACTTC. Amino acids: CATSTGGEQYF.

This sequence joins TRBV6-5 and TRBJ2-2; D gene ambiguous. Per germline, CDR1 MNHEY and CDR2 SVGAGI. Trimming removed 5 bases from V and 6 bases from J, with 10 bases in between. The CDR3 spans 13 residues. CDR3 protein: CASSLYRAGELFF. CDR3 nucleotide sequence: TGTGCCAGCAGTCTCTACCGGGCCGGGGAGCTGTTTTTT.

CDR3 protein: CAISESPGVGTDTQYF. CDR3 sequence (DNA): TGTGCCATCAGTGAGTCACCGGGGGTGGGCACAGATACGCAGTATTTT. This rearrangement joins TRBV10-3 to TRBJ2-3, with D possibly TRBD2 on 6 matching bases. The germline CDR1 and CDR2 sequences are ENHRY and SYGVKD. The CDR3 is 16 amino acids. The V end was cut by 0 bases, the J end by 1 base, with 11 bases between.

This rearrangement joins TRBV29-1 to TRBJ1-1, with D possibly matching TRBD1 (6 bases). The CDR3 is 12 amino acids. Germline V lookup: CDR1 SQVTM, CDR2 ANQGSEA. V lost 5 bases to trimming and J lost 11 bases, with 18 bases between them. CDR3 protein: CSVLKVGGRAFF. Here the CDR3 DNA reads TGCAGCGTTCTTAAGGTTGGGGGCCGGGCTTTCTTT.

This chain connects TRBV5-1 to TRBJ2-5, with 9 bases lining up with TRBD2. The V and J ends lost 5 bases and 5 bases, in that order; junction bases with no gene match: 13. The CDR3 has 16 residues. The germline V gene has CDR1 SGHRS and CDR2 YFSETQ. DNA of the CDR3: TGCGCCAGCAGTTTGTTCGTGCGGGAGGGCCTCGAGACCCAGTACTTC. This gives the protein CASSLFVREGLETQYF.